This T cell receptor (beta chain) was found in a study of cytomegalovirus exposure and HLA in healthy donors (dated by TCRdb to 2016 to 2017). About the full investigation: A later analysis indicated that the 95 to 150 validation repertoires were generated on the platform also employed for the approximately 700 repertoires of the first cohort. The aim of the study was to test whether cataloging public T cell receptors could identify signatures of past pathogen exposure. A separate validation cohort of approximately 130 different subjects was used in addition to the 666-subject first cohort. High-throughput TCR immunosequencing, statistical association of individual TCRs with disease status, and machine learning were combined to predict cytomegalovirus infection status.

Libraries were constructed by the immunoSEQ multiplex PCR assay. The source study handled its data this way. To diagnose cytomegalovirus status from the catalog of TCR beta chain sequences, a statistical classification framework was built. TCRdb limited this immuneACCESS table to in-frame rearrangements with V and J called. A share of clones is missing; checked studies link under half to unresolved V genes, and the rest is unexplained. That table is the source of V, J and clone size, and D and trimming were worked out from the DNA. The sample contains 140,000 to 150,000 clones, roughly 86% of them found a single time. The ten largest make up roughly 4.5% of the sample. This clone came up once. Its antigen has not been determined. No quality values exist for individual bases; no much larger clone is one base distant. Donors formed part of the validation cohort, which comprised some 120 subjects and was distinct from the first cohort of 666 subjects.

What the authors observed across the whole study: In the study, roughly 160 TCR beta chains were listed as associated with cytomegalovirus. In vitro tests confirmed that three of the cytomegalovirus-associated TCR beta chains recognize cytomegalovirus antigens. A later analysis had no HLA typing for the validation cohort, so co-occurrence there was scored across all 110 or so repertoires. Subsequent analysis determined that TCRs grouped into clusters in the first cohort also showed a tendency toward co-occurrence across the roughly 120 validation repertoires, and approximately 94% of cluster scores exceeded 0. The classifier was reported to diagnose cytomegalovirus status with high specificity and sensitivity in both the original cohort and the validation cohort. Most TCR sequences were observed very rarely across donors, whereas some public TCRs were present in many individuals. It was suggested by the authors that the approach could potentially be generalized to other disease states and immunological phenotypes.

Source material: PBMCs. The TCR comes from a man younger than 30 in good health and CMV-seropositive.

CDR3 sequence: CASRPTGTGYNQPQHF. The DNA reads as follows: TGTGCCAGCAGACCGACCGGGACAGGGTACAATCAGCCCCAGCATTTT. The chain joins TRBV6-6 to TRBJ1-5; 9 bases in the middle match TRBD1. The cysteine opens and the phenylalanine closes a CDR3 of 16 amino acids. Left in the record is the CDR3 DNA by itself, 48 bases read in frame from the first base. The germline V gene (reference sequence) sets CDR1 to MNHNY and CDR2 to SVGAGI. For this chain, trimming is 6 bases at the V end and 3 bases at the J end, and the number of junction bases without a gene match is 9.